These 28 T cell receptor beta chains originate from one sample sequenced in a study of response to subunit inactivated influenza vaccine. TCRdb analysed the RT-PCR reads with MiXCR anew, one entry per CDR3 protein. The sample records some 600,000 distinct CDR3 sequences, around 15% being singletons. The sample consisted of PBMCs from blood, taken less than 15 days before vaccination. These receptors were taken from a man aged 45 to 65 who received an inactivated influenza vaccine.

This clonotype appeared a few times. This chain links TRBV5-6 with TRBJ2-6; D perhaps matches TRBD1 (6 bases). The CDR3 is 17 amino acids. Per germline, CDR1 SGHDT and CDR2 YYEEEE. Trimming removed 4 bases from V and 4 bases from J, with 18 bases in between. CDR3 in DNA: TGTGCCAGCAGCCCAAACAGGGTCCGCTTCGGGGCCAACGTCCTGACTTTC. It is translated as CASSPNRVRFGANVLTF.

This clonotype appeared a few times. CDR3 coding DNA: TGTGCCAGCAGCCAAGAGGCTAGCGGGGGGGCAATAGATACGCAGTATTTT. Translated, it gives CASSQEASGGAIDTQYF. The chain is built from TRBV4-2 and TRBJ2-3; 12 bases align to TRBD2. This CDR3 is built from 17 residues. J lost 5 bases, V lost 0 bases, and 6 bases had no gene match. The germline CDR1 and CDR2 sequences are LGHNA and YNFKEQ.

This clonotype was found a few times. The rearrangement uses TRBV4-3 and TRBJ1-2; D is perhaps TRBD1 (5 bases). Trimming removed 0 bases from V and 4 bases from J, with 12 bases in between. Germline assignment: CDR1 LGHNA and CDR2 YSLEER. The CDR3 extends over 15 amino acids. The CDR3: CASSQDLRGGYGYTF. The DNA for the CDR3 is TGCGCCAGCAGCCAAGATCTGCGGGGCGGCTATGGCTACACCTTC.

This clonotype showed up just once. The chain is built from TRBV30 and TRBJ1-1; a possible D gene is TRBD1 (6 bases). Germline values: CDR1 GTSNPN, CDR2 SVGIG (reference sequence). V was cut by 4 bases and J by 4 bases, with 16 bases left in between. This CDR3 region has 14 residues. CDR3 amino acids: CAWTWGRGGTEAFF. The CDR3, as DNA: TGTGCCTGGACTTGGGGGCGCGGGGGCACTGAAGCTTTCTTT.

In its sample, this clonotype was seen a few times. The chain employs TRBV4-1 and TRBJ2-3, with D perhaps being TRBD1 or TRBD2 (5 bases each). Trimming stripped 5 bases from V and 5 bases from J, with 20 bases between. This CDR3 region has 16 residues. The germline gives CDR1 MGHRA, CDR2 YSYEKL. CDR3 protein: CASSFRDGDYRDTQYF. The CDR3 nucleotides read TGCGCCAGCAGCTTCCGGGACGGCGATTACAGAGATACGCAGTATTTT.

This clonotype turned up a few times. The chain recombines TRBV10-3 with TRBJ1-3, with D unclear. V gave up 8 bases and J gave up 2 bases, with 7 bases separating them. This CDR3 has 12 amino acids. Germline V lookup: CDR1 ENHRY, CDR2 SYGVKD. CDR3 sequence reads: CAIWEPGNTIYF. CDR3 bases: TGTGCCATCTGGGAACCTGGAAACACCATATATTTT.

The chain employs TRBV2 and TRBJ2-7, with 7 bases fitting TRBD1. Trimming took 5 bases from V and 0 from J; bases not matched to a gene: 13. Germline V gene lookup returns CDR1 SNHLY and CDR2 FYNNEI. This CDR3 has 17 amino acids. CDR3 in amino acids: CASSIIFTGAHSYEQYF. The CDR3 DNA sequence: TGTGCCAGCAGTATTATCTTTACAGGGGCCCACTCCTACGAGCAGTACTTC. The full variable domain, its missing parts supplied by reference TRBV2 and TRBJ2-7, is EPEVTQTPSHQVTQMGQEVILRCVPISNHLYFYWYRQILGQKVEFLVSFYNNEISEKSEIFDDQFSVERPDGSNFTLKIRSTKLEDSAMYFCASSIIFTGAHSYEQYFGPGTRLTVT.

A few counts support this clonotype. The chain is built from TRBV4-1 and TRBJ2-7, with D unclear. This CDR3 has 17 amino acids. Germline values: CDR1 MGHRA, CDR2 YSYEKL. Trimming pared 1 base from V and 2 bases from J, leaving 18 bases between. The CDR3: CASSQALSVVPTYEQYF. The CDR3, as DNA: TGCGCCAGCAGCCAAGCCCTATCGGTAGTACCCACCTACGAGCAGTACTTC.

This clonotype was found many times. The chain carries TRBV29-1 and TRBJ2-7; D is unclear. V lost 6 bases and J lost 2, with 17 bases in between. The CDR3 sequence is 14 residues long. CDR1 is SQVTM, CDR2 ANQGSEA, per germline. The CDR3 sequence is CSVTDPIGPYEQYF. The CDR3 DNA sequence: TGCAGCGTGACCGACCCCATCGGTCCCTACGAGCAGTACTTC.

The rearrangement joins TRBV27 to TRBJ1-5, with TRBD1 matching over 8 bases. The CDR3 covers 19 residues. With 6 bases clipped from V and 0 bases from J, the junction kept 16 bases outside the gene matches. Germline-derived CDR1 and CDR2 are MNHEY and SMNVEV (reference sequence). CDR3 bases: TGTGCCAGCAGCCCCGTCGCGGCAGGGGGCTTGGCTAGCAATCAGCCCCAGCATTTT. Translating it yields CASSPVAAGGLASNQPQHF.

The rearrangement uses TRBV5-4 and TRBJ1-5; tentative D call: TRBD1 (6 bases). Germline V CDR1 and CDR2: SGHNT, YYREEE (reference sequence). The CDR3 runs 13 residues. V was cut by 4 bases and J by 9 bases, with 14 bases left in between. In DNA, the CDR3 is TGTGCCAGCAGCGGAGAACAGGGCACGCCCCAGCATTTT. Encoded protein: CASSGEQGTPQHF.

The V call is TRBV5-1, the J call TRBJ2-3; TRBD2 matches 14 bases. J lost 0 bases, V lost 4 bases, and 7 bases had no gene match. The CDR3 loop spans 18 amino acids. CDR1 and CDR2 (germline): SGHRS, YFSETQ. The CDR3 sequence is CASSIGLAGGTSTDTQYF. The CDR3 DNA follows: TGCGCCAGCAGCATTGGACTAGCGGGAGGAACTAGCACAGATACGCAGTATTTT. Full variable domain (remainder filled in from reference TRBV5-1 and TRBJ2-3): KAGVTQTPRYLIKTRGQQVTLSCSPISGHRSVSWYQQTPGQGLQFLFEYFSETQRNKGNFPGRFSGRQFSNSRSEMNVSTLELGDSALYLCASSIGLAGGTSTDTQYFGPGTRLTVL.

The CDR3 DNA follows: TGTGCCAGCATGGAGAATTCCTATGGCTACACCTTC. Translated, it gives CASMENSYGYTF. The chain recombines TRBV25-1 with TRBJ1-2; D not resolved. The CDR3 has 12 amino acids. Trimming removed 7 bases from V and 4 bases from J, with 10 bases in between. Germline V gives CDR1 MGHDK, CDR2 SYGVNS.

The chain has TRBV27 and TRBJ1-3, with a possible D match to TRBD1 (5 bases). Trimming left V 4 bases short and J 0 bases short, with 10 bases between. Germline V gives CDR1 MNHEY, CDR2 SMNVEV (reference sequence). The CDR3 is 15 residues long. The CDR3 loop is CASSSGLNSGNTIYF. CDR3 nucleotides: TGTGCCAGCAGTTCGGGACTGAACTCTGGAAACACCATATATTTT.

V usage is TRBV11-2 and J usage is TRBJ2-5, with D possibly TRBD1 on 6 matching bases. V gave up 7 bases and J gave up 5 bases, with 20 bases separating them. Per germline, CDR1 SGHAT and CDR2 FQNNGV. The CDR3 has 15 residues. CDR3 DNA: TGTGCCAGCACCTTTTCCAACAGGGTGCTGGAGACCCAGTACTTC. Amino acids: CASTFSNRVLETQYF.

A few counts support this clonotype. This chain joins TRBV18 and TRBJ1-1, with unresolved D. The CDR3 length is 16 residues. CDR1 and CDR2 (germline): KGHSH, LQKENI. V lost 6 bases, J lost 0 bases, and 17 bases lay in between. CDR3 coding DNA: TGTGCCAGCTCCCTAACCTCGACGACGGTGAACACTGAAGCTTTCTTT. Its protein product is CASSLTSTTVNTEAFF.

The chain carries TRBV4-2 and TRBJ2-7; 10 bases are a match to TRBD2. V was clipped by 0 bases and J by 4 bases; unmatched bases: 3. The CDR3 is 15 residues long. CDR1 LGHNA and CDR2 YNFKEQ come from the germline V gene. CDR3 loop: CASSQDWTSGYEQYF. CDR3 DNA: TGTGCCAGCAGCCAAGATTGGACTAGCGGTTACGAGCAGTACTTC.

V and J are TRBV5-1 and TRBJ2-7, with a weak D call TRBD1 (6 bases). The CDR3 consists of 15 residues. The V and J ends lost 0 bases and 2 bases respectively, with 12 bases between them. Per germline, CDR1 SGHRS and CDR2 YFSETQ. The CDR3 DNA is TGCGCCAGCAGCTTGGAGACAGGCTGGGCCTACGAGCAGTACTTC. It encodes CASSLETGWAYEQYF.

The chain recombines TRBV10-3 with TRBJ1-5; D ambiguous. This CDR3 is 14 amino acids long. Trimming stripped 10 bases from V and 3 bases from J, with 16 bases between. CDR1 and CDR2 from the germline V gene are ENHRY and SYGVKD. In nucleotides, the CDR3 is TGTGCCACCCTTGAGGGCAGCGCCAATCAGCCCCAGCATTTT. It specifies CATLEGSANQPQHF.

This clonotype has more than one count but fewer than ten. The chain is built from TRBV5-6 and TRBJ2-5, with D maybe TRBD2 (6 bases). The CDR3 runs to 14 residues. CDR1 and CDR2 (germline): SGHDT, YYEEEE. Trimming removed 4 bases at V and 3 bases at J, with 13 bases between. Written as DNA, the CDR3 is TGTGCCAGCAGCCCTCCTAGCGCCAAAGAGACCCAGTACTTC. This translates into CASSPPSAKETQYF.

This clonotype was observed a few times. The rearrangement uses TRBV20-1 and TRBJ2-3; D is uncertain. The germline CDR1 and CDR2 sequences are DFQATT and SNEGSKA (reference sequence). Trimming cost V 4 bases and J 0 bases, with 5 bases left between them. This CDR3 has 12 amino acids. CDR3 sequence: CSATTSTDTQYF. The CDR3 nucleotides are TGCAGTGCTACGACTAGCACAGATACGCAGTATTTT.

J is TRBJ1-3 and V is TRBV6-5, with 7 bases aligning to TRBD1. Unmatched junction bases numbered 2, after V lost 2 bases and J lost 4 bases. The CDR3 covers 14 residues. Germline-derived CDR1 and CDR2 are MNHEY and SVGAGI. CDR3: CASSYRTGGNTIYF. CDR3 in DNA: TGTGCCAGCAGTTACCGGACAGGAGGAAACACCATATATTTT.

The chain joins TRBV4-3 to TRBJ1-1; a weak D match, TRBD1 (6 bases). The CDR3 totals 18 residues. Germline CDR1 LGHNA, CDR2 YSLEER. V dropped 0 bases and J dropped 1 base, with 18 bases sitting between them. In nucleotides, the CDR3 is TGCGCCAGCAGCCAAGAAGACCCCTTGACAGGCAGGAACACTGAAGCTTTCTTT. This encodes CASSQEDPLTGRNTEAFF.

The rearrangement links TRBV5-6 to TRBJ1-6, with TRBD1 as a possible D gene (5 bases). The CDR3 contains 13 residues. Trimming cost V 8 bases and J 7 bases, with 13 bases left between them. CDR1 SGHDT and CDR2 YYEEEE come from the germline V gene. CDR3 sequence (DNA): TGTGCCAGGGGGACTAGGAGGAATTCACCCCTCCACTTT. Translated: CARGTRRNSPLHF. Full variable domain (missing parts from reference TRBV5-6 and TRBJ1-6): DAGVTQSPTHLIKTRGQQVTLRCSPKSGHDTVSWYQQALGQGPQFIFQYYEEEERQRGNFPDRFSGHQFPNYSSELNVNALLLGDSALYLCARGTRRNSPLHFGNGTRLTVT.

This clonotype has at least ten counts. The rearrangement links TRBV7-2 to TRBJ1-2, with D possibly matching TRBD1 (5 bases). In germline, CDR1 is SGHTA, CDR2 FQGNSA. V was pared by 5 bases and J by 2 bases, with 15 bases between. The CDR3 runs to 15 residues. CDR3: CASSRAGDGNYGYTF. The CDR3 DNA is TGTGCCAGCAGCAGAGCTGGGGACGGAAACTATGGCTACACCTTC. The variable domain in full, completed from reference TRBV7-2 and TRBJ1-2, reads GAGVSQSPSNKVTEKGKDVELRCDPISGHTALYWYRQSLGQGLEFLIYFQGNSAPDKSGLPSDRFSAERTGGSVSTLTIQRTQQEDSAVYLCASSRAGDGNYGYTFGSGTRLTVV.

The sample holds a few counts of this clonotype. V and J are TRBV24-1 and TRBJ2-3; the D is unclear. The length of the CDR3 is 15 residues. With 4 bases removed from V and 0 bases from J, the gap between germline ends came to 10 bases. CDR1 is KGHDR and CDR2 is SFDVKD in the germline V gene. The CDR3 DNA reads as TGTGCCACCAGTGACCCCCTCCTTAGCACAGATACGCAGTATTTT. Encoded protein: CATSDPLLSTDTQYF.

The V call is TRBV29-1, the J call TRBJ2-7, with no clear D. CDR1 is SQVTM, CDR2 ANQGSEA, per germline. The CDR3 runs 12 residues. The germline V and J ends were trimmed by 1 base and 5 bases, with 9 bases remaining between them. CDR3 loop: CSVEASWDEQYF. The CDR3 DNA reads as TGCAGCGTTGAAGCCAGCTGGGACGAGCAGTACTTC.

The V call is TRBV10-3, the J call TRBJ1-6, with TRBD1 as a possible D gene (6 bases). Per the germline V gene, CDR1 is ENHRY and CDR2 is SYGVKD. This CDR3 contains 12 residues. V was shortened by 8 bases and J by 7 bases, with 9 bases between the two germline ends. DNA for the CDR3: TGTGCCATCGCGACAGGAAATTCACCCCTCCACTTT. It yields the protein CAIATGNSPLHF.